This T cell receptor (beta chain) was profiled in a study of T-cell reconstitution after alpha-beta-depleted transplantation in children. A note on this clonotype: The antigen is undetermined.

This CDR3 comprises 15 residues. Germline CDR1 and CDR2: SGHRS and YFSETQ. V trimming: 0 bases; J trimming: 6 bases; junction bases outside the gene matches: 2. Notes on the study in general: Two months or so post-transplant, alpha-beta T cells reportedly derived from several hundred expanded graft clones. After transplant, high TCRbeta diversity at day 60 in some patients arose from surviving recipient T cells and thymic progenitors. Diversity and T-cell counts at one year after transplant derived mostly from new T cells.

Researchers prepared the TCRbeta library using unique molecular identifiers, the study reports. TCRdb passed the PCR reads through MiXCR, listing each CDR3 protein once. The sample lists 540,000 or so distinct CDR3 sequences; 20% to 25% were seen once. The V gene is TRBV5-1, the J gene TRBJ2-1; 11 bases align to TRBD2. The source was PBMCs, mostly from graft donor cells, collected 360 days after TCRalphabeta/CD19-depleted stem cell transplant. This receptor was obtained from a boy under three years old who had a stem cell transplant for acute myeloid leukemia, so the T cells may come from the graft donor. The CDR3 DNA reads TGCGCCAGCAGCTTGGTAGGGACTAGCGGCAATGAGCAGTTCTTC. Translated, it gives CASSLVGTSGNEQFF.